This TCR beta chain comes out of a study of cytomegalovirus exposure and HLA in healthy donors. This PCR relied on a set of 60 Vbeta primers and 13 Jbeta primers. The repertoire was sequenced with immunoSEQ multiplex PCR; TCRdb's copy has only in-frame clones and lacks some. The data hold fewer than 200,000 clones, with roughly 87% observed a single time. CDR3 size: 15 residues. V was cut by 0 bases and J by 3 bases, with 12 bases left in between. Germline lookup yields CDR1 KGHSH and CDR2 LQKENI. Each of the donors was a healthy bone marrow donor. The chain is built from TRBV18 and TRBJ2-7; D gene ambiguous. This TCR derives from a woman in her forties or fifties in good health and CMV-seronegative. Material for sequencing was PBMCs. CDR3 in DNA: TGTGCCAGCTCACCACCTATCACAGCCCGCTACGAGCAGTACTTC. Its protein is CASSPPITARYEQYF.